What follows is one TCR beta chain and its context. Its antigen is undetermined. 13 Jbeta primers and 60 Vbeta primers were used for the PCR. Sequencing was performed with immunoSEQ multiplex PCR; in TCRdb, only in-frame clones are kept and a portion is missing. The table lists 200,000 to 250,000 clones, under 90% of them singletons. This sample is part of a study of cytomegalovirus exposure and HLA in healthy donors. Germline-derived CDR1 and CDR2 are SGHVS and FQNEAQ. The length of the CDR3 is 13 residues. V shed 5 bases and J shed 6 bases, with 14 bases lying between them. Study results and caveats: Reports indicated that the classifier achieved high specificity and sensitivity in diagnosing cytomegalovirus status. In a later analysis, at a false discovery rate of 0.05, roughly 18,000 TCR beta sequences were associated with HLA alleles.

The receptor comes from a human donor in good health. Sequenced: PBMCs. V is TRBV7-8 and J is TRBJ2-7, with D perhaps TRBD2 (5 bases). In nucleotides, the CDR3 is TGTGCCAGCAGCCCAGGAGAGAGGGCCGAGCAGTACTTC. Translated, it gives CASSPGERAEQYF.